This TCR beta chain is drawn from a study of T cell repertoires in cytomegalovirus infection. Study in general: Public TCR beta signatures indicated both CMV infection and matching HLA type.

TCRdb analysed the reads with MiXCR anew, one entry per CDR3 protein. This table holds just under 550,000 distinct CDR3 sequences, about 26% found once. This CDR3 comprises 14 residues. Germline trimming cut 1 base from V and 5 bases from J; bases unmatched to any gene: 3. The chain has TRBV12-3 or TRBV12-4 and TRBJ2-3; 7 nucleotides line up with TRBD2. This clonotype originated in a human donor in good health (CMV status not recorded). Some clones in this sample may be carry-over from other donors' samples. What was sequenced was PBMCs. This chain's CDR3 is CASSLELAVDTQYF. The CDR3 DNA reads as TGTGCCAGCAGTTTAGAGCTAGCGGTAGATACGCAGTATTTT.